These 20 T cell receptor beta chains were all obtained from the same sample, sequenced in a study of T cells in localized non-small cell lung cancer. TCRdb's copy holds only in-frame clones and misses some; the assay was immunoSEQ multiplex PCR. This table has roughly 13,000 clones, approximately 90% appearing once. The specimen comprised peripheral blood mononuclear cells, sampled before any cancer treatment. The origin of the receptors is a man aged 40 to 75 with stage III lung adenocarcinoma.

The chain couples TRBV6-6 to TRBJ2-7; no clear D gene. Germline CDR1 reads MNHNY; CDR2 reads SVGAGI (reference sequence). Trimming removed 0 bases from V and 6 bases from J, with 12 bases in between. The CDR3 has 14 amino acids. CDR3 sequence (DNA): TGTGCCAGCAGTTACTCCCTAGAAAGTTTCGAGCAGTACTTC. The encoded protein is CASSYSLESFEQYF.

This chain connects TRBV13 to TRBJ2-7; no clear D. The length of the CDR3 is 13 residues. Trimming stripped 0 bases from V and 3 bases from J, with 6 bases between. Germline loops: CDR1 PRHDT, CDR2 FYEKMQ (reference sequence). The CDR3 DNA reads TGTGCCAGCAGCTTAGGCGTTGGCTACGAGCAGTACTTC. Protein: CASSLGVGYEQYF.

The chain links TRBV7-8 to TRBJ1-1; no definite D call. Trimming cost V 7 bases and J 3 bases, with 6 bases left between them. CDR1 SGHVS and CDR2 FQNEAQ come from the germline V gene. The CDR3 runs 11 residues. This CDR3 reads CASKRDTEAFF. In nucleotides, the CDR3 is TGTGCCAGCAAAAGGGACACTGAAGCTTTCTTT.

V and J are TRBV7-6 and TRBJ2-3; D gene ambiguous. The CDR3 runs to 15 residues. The germline V and J ends were trimmed by 1 base and 2 bases, with 10 bases remaining between them. Germline lookup yields CDR1 SGHVS and CDR2 FNYEAQ. DNA of the CDR3: TGTGCCAGCAGCTTAGAGAACGGCAACACAGATACGCAGTATTTT. This sequence encodes CASSLENGNTDTQYF.

The gene calls are TRBV5-1 and TRBJ2-5; D perhaps matches TRBD1 (6 bases). The CDR3 consists of 14 residues. V was shortened by 1 base and J by 5 bases, with 12 bases between the two germline ends. Germline values: CDR1 SGHRS, CDR2 YFSETQ. The CDR3 loop reads CASSLQQGLETQYF. The CDR3 bases are TGCGCCAGCAGCTTGCAACAGGGTCTCGAGACCCAGTACTTC.

The J gene is TRBJ2-1, the V gene TRBV7-2, with TRBD2 identical over 12 bases. Unmatched junction bases numbered 12, after V lost 4 bases and J lost 8 bases. The V gene's germline CDR1 is SGHTA and CDR2 FQGNSA. The CDR3 sequence is 17 residues long. The CDR3 loop reads CASSSLRLAGAWDEQFF. The DNA for the CDR3 is TGTGCCAGCAGCTCGCTGCGACTAGCGGGAGCTTGGGATGAGCAGTTCTTC.

The V and J genes are TRBV19 and TRBJ1-5; D gene ambiguous. The CDR3 length is 15 residues. The V end was cut by 7 bases, the J end by 0 bases, with 13 bases between. CDR1 is LNHDA, CDR2 SQIVND, per germline (reference sequence). The CDR3 coding sequence is TGTGCCAGTACTCCGGACCTTTATAGCAATCAGCCCCAGCATTTT. Its protein product is CASTPDLYSNQPQHF.

The V gene is TRBV11-2, the J gene TRBJ1-3; D is uncertain. CDR1 is SGHAT and CDR2 is FQNNGV in the germline V gene. The ends were cut back, 2 bases at V and 5 bases at J, with 16 bases in the middle. There are 16 residues in the CDR3. The CDR3, as DNA: TGTGCCAGCAGCTTACGTCTGATGTCGGGGAGAAACACCATATATTTT. Protein product: CASSLRLMSGRNTIYF. Full variable domain (rest looked up from reference TRBV11-2 and TRBJ1-3): EAGVAQSPRYKIIEKRQSVAFWCNPISGHATLYWYQQILGQGPKLLIQFQNNGVVDDSQLPKDRFSAERLKGVDSTLKIQPAKLEDSAVYLCASSLRLMSGRNTIYFGEGSWLTVV.

The chain recombines TRBV29-1 with TRBJ1-2; tentative D call: TRBD1 (6 bases). CDR1 and CDR2 (germline): SQVTM, ANQGSEA. The CDR3 loop spans 14 amino acids. V was cut by 7 bases and J by 1 base, with 16 bases left in between. The CDR3 here is CSALGAEVNYGYTF. The DNA for the CDR3 is TGCAGCGCCCTGGGGGCAGAAGTTAACTATGGCTACACCTTC.

This chain uses TRBV19 with TRBJ1-5; no clear D gene. Trimming removed 10 bases at V and 4 bases at J, with 20 bases between. This CDR3 spans 15 amino acids. Germline loops: CDR1 LNHDA, CDR2 SQIVND (reference sequence). CDR3 residues: CATTDYRRGNQPQHF. The CDR3 DNA follows: TGTGCCACCACGGACTACCGCCGAGGGAATCAGCCCCAGCATTTT.

The chain joins TRBV5-4 to TRBJ2-3; 7 bases agree with TRBD1. The ends lost 0 bases at V and 4 bases at J; junction bases unmatched: 2. Germline assignment: CDR1 SGHNT and CDR2 YYREEE (reference sequence). There are 14 residues in the CDR3. Here the CDR3 reads CASSLGGQPDTQYF. The CDR3 DNA follows: TGTGCCAGCAGCTTGGGGGGACAGCCAGATACGCAGTATTTT. The whole variable domain, filled in from reference TRBV5-4 and TRBJ2-3, reads ETGVTQSPTHLIKTRGQQVTLRCSSQSGHNTVSWYQQALGQGPQFIFQYYREEENGRGNFPPRFSGLQFPNYSSELNVNALELDDSALYLCASSLGGQPDTQYFGPGTRLTVL.

J is TRBJ1-2 and V is TRBV28; D remains ambiguous. Germline values: CDR1 MDHEN, CDR2 SYDVKM. This CDR3 contains 13 residues. V dropped 1 base and J dropped 7 bases, with 10 bases sitting between them. CDR3 sequence: CASSLYGIPGYTF. The CDR3 nucleotides are TGTGCCAGCAGTTTATATGGGATACCTGGCTACACCTTC.

For the CDR3, the DNA is TGTGCCAGCAGCACTCCGGCGGGGGGAAATTTGGTAGATACGCAGTATTTT. Translation gives CASSTPAGGNLVDTQYF. This chain links TRBV7-2 with TRBJ2-3; 8 bases map to TRBD2. The J segment lost 5 bases and the V segment lost 5 bases, leaving 15 bases of the junction unmatched. Germline V CDR1 and CDR2: SGHTA, FQGNSA. There are 17 residues in the CDR3.

The chain couples TRBV28 to TRBJ1-5; D possibly corresponds to TRBD1 (6 bases). V was shortened by 4 bases and J by 3 bases, with 13 bases between the two germline ends. From germline, CDR1 is MDHEN and CDR2 SYDVKM. The CDR3 consists of 15 residues. The CDR3 nucleotides are TGTGCCAGCAGTTCATTAGACAGGAACAATCAGCCCCAGCATTTT. As protein: CASSSLDRNNQPQHF.

DNA for the CDR3: TGTGCCAGCAGCTTAGCAGGGTCGTACTACGAGCAGTACTTC. Translation: CASSLAGSYYEQYF. The V call is TRBV7-9, the J call TRBJ2-7; D remains ambiguous. This CDR3 comprises 14 residues. V was pared by 0 bases and J by 3 bases, with 9 bases between. Germline assignment: CDR1 SEHNR and CDR2 FQNEAQ (reference sequence).

The chain couples TRBV28 to TRBJ2-1; 12 nucleotides align to TRBD2. Germline CDR1 reads MDHEN; CDR2 reads SYDVKM. The CDR3 has 16 residues. Unmatched junction bases numbered 9, after V lost 6 bases and J lost 6 bases. CDR3 nucleotides: TGTGCCAGCAGCTTGACTAGGACTAGCGGGATCAATGAGCAGTTCTTC. It yields the protein CASSLTRTSGINEQFF.

The chain links TRBV19 to TRBJ1-1; possible D gene TRBD1, 5 bases. Trimming stripped 6 bases from V and 3 bases from J, with 11 bases between. This CDR3 has 13 residues. In germline, CDR1 is LNHDA, CDR2 SQIVND (reference sequence). CDR3 coding DNA: TGTGCCAGTAGCCATCGGGGGGACACTGAAGCTTTCTTT. It yields the protein CASSHRGDTEAFF.

V usage is TRBV4-2 and J usage is TRBJ2-7, with TRBD2 as a possible D gene (6 bases). Germline CDR1 is LGHNA and CDR2 is YNFKEQ. This CDR3 is 17 amino acids long. V lost 0 bases, J lost 1 base, and 16 bases lay in between. The CDR3 here is CASSQDTFGSASYEQYF. The CDR3 bases are TGTGCCAGCAGCCAAGACACCTTCGGGAGTGCTTCCTACGAGCAGTACTTC.

The J gene is TRBJ2-7, the V gene TRBV11-2, with unresolved D. The CDR3 length is 14 residues. V dropped 3 bases and J dropped 0 bases, with 9 bases sitting between them. Germline lookup yields CDR1 SGHAT and CDR2 FQNNGV. The CDR3 DNA reads as TGTGCCAGCAGCTTGTCTAGAGTCTCCTACGAGCAGTACTTC. It specifies CASSLSRVSYEQYF.

This chain links TRBV6-5 with TRBJ2-2; a weak D match, TRBD2 (6 bases). V dropped 8 bases and J dropped 3 bases, with 13 bases sitting between them. CDR1 is MNHEY, CDR2 SVGAGI, per germline. This CDR3 spans 14 amino acids. DNA for the CDR3: TGTGCCAGCTCGTCGGGAGCGGACACCGGGGAGCTGTTTTTT. Its translation: CASSSGADTGELFF.